This T cell receptor beta chain was identified in a study of cytomegalovirus exposure and HLA in healthy donors. Study overall: One earlier analysis, a look at about 179 million T cells, found roughly 120 million unique TCR beta sequences. Overall study findings and caveats: 16,951 TCR beta sequences were associated with HLA alleles at 0.05 false discovery rate in a later analysis.

The CDR3 consists of 16 residues. CDR1 and CDR2 from the germline V gene are LGHNA and YNFKEQ. V lost 5 bases to trimming and J lost 2 bases; unmatched junction nucleotides: 6. Amplification used 60 Vbeta primers and 13 Jbeta primers. Only in-frame clones appear in the TCRdb table, and some are missing; sequencing was by immunoSEQ multiplex PCR. The sample includes 150,000 to 250,000 clones. Comment on this clone: The antigen remains unidentified.

The sequence came from a boy between 5 and 17 years old in good health and CMV-seronegative. The chain uses TRBV4-2 and TRBJ2-6, with 7 positions matching TRBD1. The source material was PBMCs. CDR3 residues: CASSLQGTPGANVLTF. DNA of the CDR3: TGTGCCAGCAGCTTACAGGGGACCCCTGGGGCCAACGTCCTGACTTTC.